These 10 T cell receptor beta chains came from one sample sequenced in a study of T cell responses to AZD1222 COVID-19 vaccine. TCRdb's table, derived via immunoSEQ multiplex PCR, lists solely in-frame clones and lacks some. The sample holds roughly 150,000 clones, 75% to 90% seen once. The sample consisted of peripheral blood, taken on day 0 of AZD1222 vaccination. The receptors originated from an adult in good health.

This chain links TRBV2 with TRBJ2-7; D not certain. Trimming pared 2 bases from V and 3 bases from J, leaving 5 bases between. The length of the CDR3 is 12 residues. Germline V gene sequence: CDR1 SNHLY, CDR2 FYNNEI. CDR3 residues: CASSERFYEQYF. In DNA form, the CDR3 reads TGTGCCAGCAGTGAACGTTTCTACGAGCAGTACTTC. The variable domain in full, with the rest retrieved from reference TRBV2 and TRBJ2-7, is EPEVTQTPSHQVTQMGQEVILRCVPISNHLYFYWYRQILGQKVEFLVSFYNNEISEKSEIFDDQFSVERPDGSNFTLKIRSTKLEDSAMYFCASSERFYEQYFGPGTRLTVT.

V gene TRBV7-2 combines with J gene TRBJ2-7; 8 bases agree with TRBD1. V lost 1 base to trimming and J lost 2 bases; unmatched junction nucleotides: 4. Germline V gene data show CDR1 as SGHTA and CDR2 as FQGNSA. The CDR3 has 15 amino acids. The CDR3 loop is CASSLGGTGTYEQYF. CDR3 DNA sequence: TGTGCCAGCAGCTTAGGCGGGACAGGCACCTACGAGCAGTACTTC.

V is TRBV3-1 (or the pseudogene TRBV3-2) and J is TRBJ2-7; 8 bases are a match to TRBD1. CDR3 size: 15 residues. Germline CDR1 is LGHDT and CDR2 is YNNKEL (reference sequence). The V and J ends lost 4 bases and 3 bases, in that order; junction bases with no gene match: 8. CDR3 bases: TGTGCCAGCAGCCCAACCGGGACAGGCATCTACGAGCAGTACGTC. It encodes CASSPTGTGIYEQYV.

The rearrangement uses TRBV21-1 and TRBJ2-7; the tabulated D call, TRBD2, remains unverified against the DNA. TRBV21-1 is a pseudogene. This CDR3 has 15 residues. CDR3 sequence (DNA): TGTGCCAGCATTTTCGATAGCGGGGACGCCTACGAGCAGTACGTC. This codes for CASIFDSGDAYEQYV.

The chain employs TRBV4-1 and TRBJ2-6, with D perhaps TRBD2 (6 bases). This CDR3 is built from 16 residues. Germline V gene sequence: CDR1 MGHRA, CDR2 YSYEKL. Trimming removed 0 bases at V and 4 bases at J, with 10 bases between. CDR3 protein: CASSQERGAGANVLTF. The DNA for the CDR3 is TGCGCCAGCAGCCAAGAGCGCGGGGCCGGGGCCAACGTCCTGACTTTC.

The CDR3 nucleotides are TGTGCCAGCAGCCAAGTATATCCCGGACAGGCTGGCTACACCTTC. This gives the protein CASSQVYPGQAGYTF. V is TRBV3-1 (or the pseudogene TRBV3-2) and J is TRBJ1-2; TRBD1 aligns across 7 bases. Germline V gene sequence: CDR1 LGHDT, CDR2 YNNKEL (reference sequence). J lost 7 bases, V lost 1 base, and 9 bases had no gene match. The CDR3 runs 15 residues.

J is TRBJ1-5 and V is TRBV27, with TRBD1 identical over 10 bases. The CDR3 has 17 amino acids. With V trimmed by 5 bases and J by 0 bases, 7 bases remained unmatched. CDR1 and CDR2 (germline): MNHEY, SMNVEV (reference sequence). The CDR3 DNA follows: TGTGCCAGCAGTCCCGGGACAGGGGTTTATAGCAATCAGCCCCAGCATTTT. Its translation: CASSPGTGVYSNQPQHF.

The genes are TRBV20-1 and TRBJ2-3, with D uncertain. The CDR3 is made up of 11 amino acids. V dropped 6 bases and J dropped 4 bases, with 8 bases sitting between them. Germline V CDR1 and CDR2: DFQATT, SNEGSKA (reference sequence). CDR3 bases: TGCAGTGCCCCACTGGCAGATACGCAGTATTTT. Its protein is CSAPLADTQYF.

The J gene is TRBJ2-3, the V gene TRBV11-2; D not resolved. V lost 6 bases and J 0 bases, leaving 10 bases between the germline ends. Per germline, CDR1 SGHAT and CDR2 FQNNGV. The CDR3 extends over 14 amino acids. For the CDR3, the DNA is TGTGCCAGCAGTCCCAGCCCTAGCACAGATACGCAGTATTTT. Protein product: CASSPSPSTDTQYF.

This chain connects TRBV3-1 (or the pseudogene TRBV3-2) to TRBJ2-7; the D is unclear. There are 14 residues in the CDR3. From germline, CDR1 is LGHDT and CDR2 YNNKEL (reference sequence). V lost 0 bases and J 4 bases, leaving 10 bases between the germline ends. CDR3 bases: TGTGCCAGCAGCCAAGATCCCGACAAGTACGAGCAGTACGTC. The encoded protein is CASSQDPDKYEQYV.